This is a list of T cell receptor beta chains from one sample in a study of cytomegalovirus exposure and HLA in healthy donors. The repertoire was sequenced with immunoSEQ multiplex PCR; TCRdb's copy has only in-frame clones and lacks some. This table holds 60,000 to 95,000 clones, around four fifths found once. The sample comprised PBMCs. The receptor set was obtained from a woman aged 35 to 49 in good health and CMV-seropositive. The CDR3 runs from the conserved cysteine through the conserved F or W. The D gene is left open where the match is weak. Part of the rows lack a size; the others show once, few, many or a class for expanded clones.

>NA|NA|13|TRBV2|TRBJ2-5
CASSVGVRETQYF
TGTGCCAGCAGTGTAGGAGTACGGGAGACCCAGTACTTC
>NA|NA|15|TRBV9|TRBJ1-5
CASSVDWYSNQPQHF
TGTGCCAGCAGCGTCGACTGGTATAGCAATCAGCCCCAGCATTTT
>TRBD1|once|17|TRBV7-9|TRBJ1-2
CSSSPSNTGGIGYGYTF
TGTTCCAGCAGCCCGTCCAATACAGGGGGCATCGGCTATGGCTACACCTTC
>NA|NA|13|TRBV19|TRBJ1-2
CASKEGRNYGYTF
TGTGCCAGTAAAGAGGGCCGTAACTATGGCTACACCTTC
>TRBD2|few|12|TRBV6-1|TRBJ2-7
CASGLGEYEQYF
TGTGCCAGCGGACTAGGGGAGTACGAGCAGTACTTC
>NA|NA|15|TRBV28|TRBJ1-2
CASSPATDRVRGYTF
TGTGCCAGCAGTCCGGCGACAGACCGTGTTCGGGGCTACACCTTC
>TRBD2|NA|18|TRBV28|TRBJ2-1
CASSFPLRGGGSYNEQFF
TGTGCCAGCAGTTTTCCTCTGAGGGGCGGGGGATCCTACAATGAGCAGTTCTTC
>TRBD2|once|14|TRBV15|TRBJ2-1
CATSRGGGYNEQFF
TGTGCCACCAGCAGAGGCGGGGGTTACAATGAGCAGTTCTTC
>NA|NA|15|TRBV7-9|TRBJ2-7
CASTWDSMLSYEQYF
TGTGCCAGCACCTGGGACTCCATGCTCTCCTACGAGCAGTACTTC
>TRBD2|NA|15|TRBV6-5|TRBJ2-1
CASRITSGGYNEQFF
TGTGCCAGCAGAATTACTAGCGGGGGATACAATGAGCAGTTCTTC
>NA|NA|12|TRBV7-9|TRBJ2-7
CASSQMRYEQYF
TGTGCCAGCAGCCAAATGAGATACGAGCAGTACTTC
>TRBD1|NA|14|TRBV19|TRBJ2-2
CASRGTANTGELFF
TGTGCCAGTCGAGGGACAGCGAACACCGGGGAGCTGTTTTTT
>TRBD1|NA|14|TRBV30|TRBJ1-1
CAWSRQGAGFQAFF
TGTGCCTGGAGTCGACAGGGGGCGGGTTTCCAAGCTTTCTTT
>TRBD2|NA|15|TRBV5-1|TRBJ2-3
CASSGGGLSTDTQYF
TGCGCCAGCAGCGGGGGGGGACTTTCCACAGATACGCAGTATTTT
>TRBD2|NA|15|TRBV27|TRBJ2-5
CASSLIAGGRETQYF
TGTGCCAGCAGTTTAATAGCGGGGGGGCGAGAGACCCAGTACTTC
>TRBD1|NA|13|TRBV27|TRBJ2-1
CASSPQGGQGWFF
TGTGCCAGCAGTCCCCAAGGGGGACAGGGTTGGTTCTTC
>NA|NA|17|TRBV7-8|TRBJ1-4
CASSFTGHHSTNEKLFF
TGTGCCAGCAGCTTTACGGGACACCATTCAACTAATGAAAAACTGTTTTTT
>NA|NA|12|TRBV10-1|TRBJ1-6
CAIYGGDSPLHF
TGCGCCATCTACGGGGGAGATTCACCCCTCCACTTT
>NA|NA|15|TRBV28|TRBJ1-6
CASSLGGEANSPLHF
TGTGCCAGCAGTTTAGGCGGGGAGGCTAATTCACCCCTCCACTTT
>NA|NA|14|TRBV6-4|TRBJ2-4
CASSEEDGKNIQYF
TGTGCCAGCAGTGAAGAGGACGGGAAGAACATTCAGTACTTC
>NA|NA|14|TRBV28|TRBJ2-7
CASSLAGISYEQYF
TGTGCCAGCAGTTTAGCAGGGATCTCCTACGAGCAGTACTTC
>TRBD1|few|17|TRBV19|TRBJ1-5
CASSRIPGQGGNQPQHF
TGTGCCAGTAGTAGAATCCCTGGACAGGGGGGAAATCAGCCCCAGCATTTT
>TRBD2|NA|18|TRBV11-3|TRBJ2-3
CASSRGLAGGRRTDTQYF
TGTGCCAGCAGCCGGGGACTAGCGGGGGGCCGGCGCACAGATACGCAGTATTTT
>TRBD1|NA|14|TRBV28|TRBJ2-7
CASSRRTGRYEQYF
TGTGCCAGCAGTCGAAGGACAGGGAGATACGAGCAGTACTTC
>NA|NA|14|TRBV7-2|TRBJ1-1
CASSRVAGATEASF
TGTGCCAGCAGCCGTGTGGCAGGGGCCACTGAAGCTTCCTTT
>TRBD1|NA|17|TRBV7-9|TRBJ1-4
CASRPDRSRVANEKLFF
TGTGCCAGCAGACCGGACAGGAGTAGAGTAGCTAATGAAAAACTGTTTTTT
>TRBD1|NA|15|TRBV19|TRBJ2-3
CASSIWDRATDTQYF
TGTGCCAGTAGTATTTGGGACAGGGCAACAGATACGCAGTATTTT
>NA|NA|11|TRBV30|TRBJ1-5
CAWSQGGDQHF
TGTGCCTGGAGTCAGGGAGGGGACCAGCATTTT
>NA|few|13|TRBV6-4|TRBJ2-3
CASSAGTTDTQYF
TGTGCCAGCAGTGCCGGGACTACAGATACGCAGTATTTT
>TRBD1|NA|13|TRBV7-2|TRBJ1-1
CASSENRDRDAFF
TGTGCCAGCAGCGAAAACCGGGACAGGGATGCTTTCTTT
>TRBD2|NA|15|TRBV2|TRBJ2-3
CASSGLAGGTDTQYF
TGTGCCAGCAGTGGACTAGCGGGAGGCACAGATACGCAGTATTTT
>TRBD2|NA|14|TRBV5-1|TRBJ2-5
CASSLAVSGETQYF
TGCGCCAGCAGCTTGGCGGTTAGCGGGGAGACCCAGTACTTC
>TRBD1|NA|15|TRBV28|TRBJ2-3
CASSTTGIRTDTQYF
TGTGCCAGCAGCACGACAGGGATTCGTACAGATACGCAGTATTTT
>NA|few|14|TRBV9|TRBJ1-2
CASSVGQFNYGYTF
TGTGCCAGCAGCGTAGGACAGTTCAACTATGGCTACACCTTC
>TRBD1|NA|15|TRBV6-1|TRBJ2-7
CASSPLGTGGGEQYF
TGTGCCAGCAGTCCTCTCGGGACAGGGGGGGGCGAGCAGTACTTC
>NA|NA|15|TRBV5-1|TRBJ1-1
CASSLVVTANTEAFF
TGCGCCAGCAGCTTGGTGGTGACAGCCAACACTGAAGCTTTCTTT
>TRBD1|NA|14|TRBV10-3|TRBJ1-6
CAISDGTGYSPLHF
TGTGCCATCAGTGATGGGACAGGGTATTCACCCCTCCACTTT
>TRBD2|NA|17|TRBV5-4|TRBJ2-5
CASSPSRGSGGQETRYF
TGTGCCAGCAGTCCCTCAAGGGGTAGCGGGGGCCAAGAGACCCGGTACTTC
>NA|NA|16|TRBV18|TRBJ2-3
CASSPPQVGYTDTQYF
TGTGCCAGCTCACCACCCCAGGTGGGTTACACAGATACGCAGTATTTT
>NA|NA|12|TRBV28|TRBJ2-7
CASRGTDYEQYF
TGTGCCAGCAGGGGGACTGACTACGAGCAGTACTTC
>NA|NA|14|TRBV5-1|TRBJ2-6
CASSLFGGANVLTF
TGCGCCAGCAGCTTGTTCGGTGGGGCCAACGTCCTGACTTTC
>NA|NA|14|TRBV4-2|TRBJ1-4
CASSQDRRDEKLFF
TGTGCCAGCAGCCAAGACAGGAGGGACGAAAAACTGTTTTTT
>NA|NA|17|TRBV9|TRBJ1-6
CASSPRAGGLHNSPLHF
TGTGCCAGCAGCCCGAGAGCCGGAGGACTACATAATTCACCCCTCCACTTT
>NA|NA|16|TRBV2|TRBJ1-4
CASRRVTGGTNEKLFF
TGTGCCAGCAGGAGAGTGACGGGGGGAACTAATGAAAAACTGTTTTTT
>TRBD1|NA|13|TRBV30|TRBJ2-7
CAWRLQGSYEQYF
TGTGCCTGGAGGCTACAGGGGTCCTACGAGCAGTACTTC
>NA|NA|13|TRBV29-1|TRBJ1-2
CSVARTDTGGYTF
TGCAGCGTCGCCCGGACAGATACTGGGGGCTACACCTTC
>NA|NA|15|TRBV27|TRBJ2-1
CASSVTGSSYNEQFF
TGTGCCAGCAGTGTTACAGGGAGCTCCTACAATGAGCAGTTCTTC
>NA|NA|20|TRBV14|TRBJ1-1
CASSQEEGSSLGGARPEAFF
TGTGCCAGCAGCCAAGAAGAGGGGAGCTCACTTGGGGGCGCCAGGCCTGAAGCTTTCTTT
>TRBD1|NA|13|TRBV7-3|TRBJ2-1
CASSLGTVNEQFF
TGTGCCAGCAGCCTCGGGACAGTCAATGAGCAGTTCTTC
>TRBD2|once|14|TRBV10-2|TRBJ2-3
CASSSGFSTDTQYF
TGCGCCAGCTCTAGCGGATTCAGCACAGATACGCAGTATTTT
>NA|NA|13|TRBV5-1|TRBJ2-5
CASGYMERETQYF
TGCGCCAGCGGATACATGGAGCGGGAGACCCAGTACTTC
>NA|NA|14|TRBV2|TRBJ2-2
CASSVGVNTGELFF
TGTGCCAGCAGTGTCGGGGTCAACACCGGGGAGCTGTTTTTT
>TRBD1|NA|12|TRBV7-2|TRBJ1-1
CASSITGAEAFF
TGTGCCAGCAGCATAACAGGGGCGGAAGCTTTCTTT
>NA|NA|11|TRBV29-1|TRBJ2-3
CSVVRTDTQYF
TGCAGCGTTGTACGGACAGATACGCAGTATTTT
>NA|NA|15|TRBV10-2|TRBJ1-3
CASSNDNRAGNTIYF
TGCGCCAGCAGTAACGATAACAGGGCTGGAAACACCATATATTTT
>NA|NA|13|TRBV29-1|TRBJ1-1
CSVGRQTNTEAFF
TGCAGCGTGGGCCGGCAGACGAACACTGAAGCTTTCTTT
>NA|NA|14|TRBV30|TRBJ2-7
CAWSPGISTYEQYF
TGTGCCTGGAGCCCCGGGATTTCCACCTACGAGCAGTACTTC